This TCR beta chain derives from a study of blood T cell repertoires in COVID-19. For the study at large: Collection of acute and convalescent COVID-19 samples took place in the United States, Italy and Spain. Sources were T cells, B-cell-depleted T cells, or PBMCs; the material itself was cDNA or gDNA.

Original data processing: Researchers report that nucleated cell counts were estimated from reference gene primer amplification. The data were produced by immunoSEQ multiplex PCR, yet TCRdb's version contains in-frame clones alone and is incomplete. V, J and clone size are taken as reported in that table, and D and trimming were inferred from the DNA itself. The table lists roughly 150,000 clones, around 85% of them singletons. The junction had 4 bases not matched to a gene; V was cut back by 4 bases and J by 2 bases. Germline V gives CDR1 LGHDT, CDR2 YNNKEL (reference sequence). This CDR3 spans 14 amino acids.

V gene TRBV3-1 (or the pseudogene TRBV3-2) combines with J gene TRBJ2-7, with 8 bases aligning to TRBD2. The sequencing sample was made of peripheral blood. This TCR was sampled from a human donor in a cohort sampled during active COVID-19. The CDR3 bases are TGTGCCAGCAGCCTTAGCGGGGCCACCTACGAGCAGTACTTC. Amino acid sequence: CASSLSGATYEQYF.